The TCR beta chain described here comes from a study of metastatic and nonmetastatic thyroid tumors. Background on the study: Peripheral blood and tumor or nodule samples from malignant and benign thyroid patients were compared.

This CDR3 has 13 amino acids. The V segment lost 8 bases and the J segment 5 bases; nucleotides outside the gene matches: 9. Germline V gene lookup returns CDR1 MDHEN and CDR2 SYDVKM. Ahead of thyroid surgery, no patient had received treatment of any kind. Note on this clone: No antigen is known for it.

Whole-study results and caveats: Reports indicated that malignant thyroid tumors showed significantly higher TCR beta diversity than benign nodules did, in blood and tumor.

Per the authors' pipeline: Clinicopathological groups supplied CDR3 differences that were used to build a distant-metastasis classifier for papillary thyroid cancer. TCRdb called clones again from the PCR reads with MiXCR. TCRdb's processing, not the study's, gives the V and J calls here. The sample has approximately 8,000 clones, 31% seen once. This clonotype was sampled from a female donor with papillary thyroid cancer or a benign thyroid nodule (not recorded which). Some clones in this sample may be carry-over from other donors' samples. The chain joins TRBV28 to TRBJ2-7; 7 bases line up with TRBD1. Sequencing was done on a sample of tumor tissue. The CDR3 sequence is CASSDRVEDEQYF. The CDR3 DNA reads TGTGCCAGCTCCGACAGGGTAGAAGACGAGCAGTACTTC.